These 13 T cell receptor beta chains were sequenced from one sample in a study of blood T cell repertoires in COVID-19. Sequencing was performed with immunoSEQ multiplex PCR; in TCRdb, only in-frame clones are kept and a portion is missing. This sample has about 290,000 clones; roughly 90% occur once, and the top ten carry 1.7%. The specimen sequenced was PBMCs or T cells enriched from blood (not recorded which). Receptors originate from a woman aged 40 to 50 who had recovered from COVID-19.

This rearrangement joins TRBV5-1 to TRBJ2-1; 13 positions match TRBD2. The V gene's germline CDR1 is SGHRS and CDR2 YFSETQ. This CDR3 contains 18 residues. With 4 bases clipped from V and 0 bases from J, the junction kept 7 bases outside the gene matches. The CDR3 DNA is TGCGCCAGCAGCCGGACTAGCGGGGGCCGCAGCTCCTACAATGAGCAGTTCTTC. This encodes CASSRTSGGRSSYNEQFF.

The chain employs TRBV10-2 and TRBJ1-2, with TRBD1 matching over 9 bases. The CDR3 length is 14 residues. V lost 4 bases to trimming and J lost 5 bases; unmatched junction nucleotides: 5. The germline gives CDR1 WSHSY, CDR2 SAAADI. The CDR3, as DNA: TGCGCCAGCAGTGGAACAGGGGGCAGATATGGCTACACCTTC. Encoded protein: CASSGTGGRYGYTF.

This chain uses TRBV3-1 (or the pseudogene TRBV3-2) with TRBJ1-1, with D perhaps TRBD1 (6 bases). The CDR3 has 13 amino acids. V lost 4 bases and J lost 5, with 11 bases in between. Germline V gives CDR1 LGHDT, CDR2 YNNKEL (reference sequence). The CDR3 region is CASSRVRGTEAFF. CDR3 bases: TGTGCCAGCAGCCGAGTTAGGGGGACTGAAGCTTTCTTT.

The chain carries TRBV7-3 and TRBJ1-2; D is unclear. This CDR3 contains 14 residues. Germline-derived CDR1 and CDR2 are SGHTA and FQGTGA. The V and J ends lost 0 bases and 8 bases respectively, with 13 bases between them. CDR3 sequence reads: CASSLTEGRWGYTF. CDR3 nucleotides: TGTGCCAGCAGCTTAACGGAGGGCAGGTGGGGCTACACCTTC.

The V and J genes are TRBV30 and TRBJ2-3, with D possibly being TRBD2 (7 bases). The CDR3 has 15 amino acids. V was pared by 2 bases and J by 2 bases, with 14 bases between. From germline, CDR1 is GTSNPN and CDR2 SVGIG (reference sequence). The CDR3 reads CAWSWGGPLTDTQYF. CDR3 DNA: TGTGCCTGGAGTTGGGGGGGCCCGCTCACAGATACGCAGTATTTT.

The chain employs TRBV20-1 and TRBJ2-1; the D is unclear. This CDR3 has 10 residues. The germline V gene encodes CDR1 DFQATT and CDR2 SNEGSKA (reference sequence). The V end lost 6 bases, the J end lost 4 bases, and 4 bases lay between the germline ends. The CDR3 region has the DNA TGCAGTGCCGAGTACAATGAGCAGTTCTTC. Residues: CSAEYNEQFF.

V gene TRBV7-9 combines with J gene TRBJ2-1; 7 positions match TRBD1. Trimming at V came to 4 bases and at J to 8 bases, leaving 8 bases not matched to a gene. Germline V lookup: CDR1 SEHNR, CDR2 FQNEAQ (reference sequence). The length of the CDR3 is 14 residues. CDR3 protein: CASSYRGFRHEQFF. The CDR3, as DNA: TGTGCCAGCAGCTACAGGGGTTTTAGGCATGAGCAGTTCTTC.

The chain recombines TRBV27 with TRBJ2-1, with D tentatively TRBD1 (6 bases). Germline V lookup: CDR1 MNHEY, CDR2 SMNVEV (reference sequence). Trimming removed 3 bases at V and 4 bases at J, with 13 bases between. There are 15 residues in the CDR3. The CDR3 spells CASSFSRGKYNEQFF. The CDR3 nucleotides are TGTGCCAGCAGTTTCTCGAGGGGGAAGTACAATGAGCAGTTCTTC.

The chain links TRBV7-9 to TRBJ1-2; 7 bases line up with TRBD1. CDR1 SEHNR and CDR2 FQNEAQ come from the germline V gene (reference sequence). The CDR3 consists of 16 residues. After removal of 4 bases from V and 6 bases from J, the junction contained 14 bases not matched to a gene. Here the CDR3 reads CASSYPGTAKRDGYTF. Written as DNA, the CDR3 is TGTGCCAGCAGCTATCCCGGGACAGCGAAAAGAGATGGCTACACCTTC.

The chain recombines TRBV3-1 (or the pseudogene TRBV3-2) with TRBJ1-2; the D gene is possibly TRBD1 (6 bases). The germline V gene has CDR1 LGHDT and CDR2 YNNKEL (reference sequence). V gave up 3 bases and J gave up 6 bases, with 17 bases separating them. The CDR3 runs to 15 residues. CDR3 nucleotide sequence: TGTGCCAGCAGCCACCTTCTGGGAGGGGGTAATGGCTACACCTTC. Its translation is CASSHLLGGGNGYTF.

The CDR3 sequence is CASSYRVAGGRTDTQYF. The CDR3 DNA reads as TGTGCCAGCAGTTATAGGGTAGCGGGAGGTCGGACAGATACGCAGTATTTT. The V and J genes are TRBV6-2 or TRBV6-3 and TRBJ2-3, with 10 bases that match TRBD2. CDR1 MNHEY and CDR2 SVGEGT come from the germline V gene. V lost 3 bases and J lost 3; bases outside the gene matches: 9. The length of the CDR3 is 17 residues.

This chain joins TRBV3-1 (or the pseudogene TRBV3-2) and TRBJ2-5; no clear D gene. The germline V gene has CDR1 LGHDT and CDR2 YNNKEL (reference sequence). The germline V and J ends were trimmed by 1 base and 7 bases, with 19 bases remaining between them. The CDR3 is 16 residues long. The CDR3 DNA reads TGTGCCAGCAGCCAAGTACGATCAGAGGATAAAGGGACCCAGTACTTC. This translates into CASSQVRSEDKGTQYF.

This chain links TRBV7-2 with TRBJ1-4; TRBD1 is a possible D gene (5 bases). The CDR3 length is 16 residues. Deletions cut 1 base from V and 3 bases from J, with 12 bases between. In germline, CDR1 is SGHTA, CDR2 FQGNSA. CDR3 region: CASSLDGAGSNEKLFF. In nucleotides, the CDR3 is TGTGCCAGCAGCTTAGATGGGGCAGGTTCTAATGAAAAACTGTTTTTT.